The rows below give T cell receptor beta chains drawn from one sample of a study of human T cells and chemical hapten exposure. TCRdb reprocessed the RACE reads with MiXCR, giving one entry per CDR3 protein. The profile shows tens of thousands of distinct CDR3 sequences, about 8% of them singletons. The material sequenced was whole blood, taken in connection with sensitization to the hapten diphenylcyclopropenone (DPC). These receptors came from a woman aged 25 to 39 with alopecia areata. Some clones in this sample may be carry-over from other donors' samples. CDR3s include the opening cysteine and the closing phenylalanine or tryptophan. The D gene is left open where the match is weak. Some rows mark clone size as missing; the rest say once, few, many or name a class of expanded clone.

size	D	length	V	J	DNA	CDR3
many	TRBD1	13	TRBV2	TRBJ1-2	TGTGCCAGCAGTGGCCTGACAGGGCCCGGCTACACCTTC	CASSGLTGPGYTF
few	-	14	TRBV7-2	TRBJ1-5	TGTGCCAGCAGCTTAAATTTTCGGTATCAGCCCCAGCATTTT	CASSLNFRYQPQHF
few	-	12	TRBV12-3/TRBV12-4	TRBJ1-1	TGTGCCAGCACCCTTAAGGGGGGTAGAGCTTTCTTT	CASTLKGGRAFF
many	-	11	TRBV30	TRBJ2-6	TGTGCCTGGATTAGGGCCAACGTCCTGACTTTC	CAWIRANVLTF
many	TRBD1	17	TRBV20-1	TRBJ1-5	TGCAGTGCTAGAACGGGACAGGCGGCCCATAGCAATCAGCCCCAGCATTTT	CSARTGQAAHSNQPQHF
many	-	13	TRBV7-2	TRBJ2-1	TGTGCCAGCAGCTTACTCCCGTGGAATGAGCAGTTCTTC	CASSLLPWNEQFF
-	-	12	TRBV11-2	TRBJ1-2	TGTGCCAGCAGCTTAGGGCCTTATGGCTACACCTTC	CASSLGPYGYTF
many	-	18	TRBV24-1	TRBJ2-1	TGTGCCACCAGCGACTCCCCCGGTTCCGATACTTCCTACAATGAGCAGTTCTTC	CATSDSPGSDTSYNEQFF
many	-	14	TRBV20-1	TRBJ1-1	TGCAGTGCTTTACCGGGACACCGGAACACTGAAGCTTTCTTT	CSALPGHRNTEAFF
many	-	14	TRBV30	TRBJ1-5	TGTGCCTGGAGTGTACCAGGAGGTAATCAGCCCCAGCATTTT	CAWSVPGGNQPQHF
few	TRBD1	13	TRBV20-1	TRBJ1-5	TGCAGTGCTACGGGACAGCCGGGTCAGCCCCAGCATTTT	CSATGQPGQPQHF
many	-	16	TRBV7-9	TRBJ2-7	TGTGCCAGCAGCTTAACGACCGCCGAAGGACCTTACGAGCAGTACTTC	CASSLTTAEGPYEQYF
few	-	16	TRBV7-8	TRBJ1-4	TGTGCCAGCAGCTTAGGGCTGCAGGGGTCAGGCGAAAAACTGTTTTTT	CASSLGLQGSGEKLFF
many	-	14	TRBV20-1	TRBJ1-1	TGCAGTGCTAGAGCACCGGACGGCCCCTCTGAAGCTTTCTTT	CSARAPDGPSEAFF
-	-	13	TRBV6-6	TRBJ1-2	TGTGCCAGCAGCCACGGGCCGAACTATGGCTACACCTTC	CASSHGPNYGYTF
many	-	12	TRBV7-2	TRBJ2-3	TGTGCCAGCAGCCCCCTAGGGCATACGCAGTATTTT	CASSPLGHTQYF
many	TRBD1	17	TRBV7-3	TRBJ2-6	TGTGCCAGCAGCTTATACAGGGGGCTACCTGGGGCCAACGTCCTGACTTTC	CASSLYRGLPGANVLTF
few	TRBD2	16	TRBV6-5	TRBJ2-3	TGTGCCAGCAGTACAATGGCGGGGGGGCCCGCAGATACGCAGTATTTT	CASSTMAGGPADTQYF
once	TRBD2	15	TRBV20-1	TRBJ2-7	TGCAGTGCAAAAAAGACCGGGACTAGCGTAGTCGAGCAGTACTTC	CSAKKTGTSVVEQYF
few	-	14	TRBV10-3	TRBJ2-7	TGTGCCATCCGACAGGACCAACTTTCCTACGAGCAGTACTTC	CAIRQDQLSYEQYF
many	-	14	TRBV29-1	TRBJ1-1	TGCAGCGTTGAAGATATTGCGGGGTTCCCTGAAGCTTTCTTT	CSVEDIAGFPEAFF
many	TRBD1	17	TRBV6-5	TRBJ1-1	TGTGCCAGCAGTCGTCAGAGGGGCCCAGGGGGCTACACTGAAGCTTTCTTT	CASSRQRGPGGYTEAFF
-	-	13	TRBV7-9	TRBJ1-1	TGTGCCAGCAGCTCCGGGGGAGGAGCTGAAGCTTTCTTT	CASSSGGGAEAFF
few	TRBD1	16	TRBV29-1	TRBJ1-1	TGCAGCGTTGAAGATCTACTGGACAGGGGGAACACTGAAGCTTTCTTT	CSVEDLLDRGNTEAFF
-	-	14	TRBV25-1	TRBJ1-2	TGTGCCAGCAGTGAAGGAGGGTGCATCTATGGCTACACCTTC	CASSEGGCIYGYTF
few	-	17	TRBV2	TRBJ1-4	TGTGCCAGCAGAAGACCAGGGAACGAGGCGAATAATGAAAAACTGTTTTTT	CASRRPGNEANNEKLFF
-	TRBD1	14	TRBV6-5	TRBJ1-1	TGTGCCAGCGCACAGGGGGCAGGCAACACTGAAGCTTTCTTT	CASAQGAGNTEAFF
once	-	12	TRBV10-3	TRBJ2-7	TGTGCCATCAGTGTCGACAGCGACGAGCAGTACTTC	CAISVDSDEQYF
few	TRBD2	15	TRBV5-1	TRBJ2-1	TGCGCCAGCAGCTTAGCGGGGGGGCGCGGAAATGAGCAGTTCTTC	CASSLAGGRGNEQFF
many	-	15	TRBV2	TRBJ2-1	TGTGCCAGCAGCGCCCGCAGGTCTGACTACAATGAGCAGTTCTTC	CASSARRSDYNEQFF
-	-	13	TRBV7-9	TRBJ1-1	TGTGCCAGCAGCCCCGACACAGTGGCTCCAGCTTTCTTT	CASSPDTVAPAFF
many	-	14	TRBV29-1	TRBJ1-2	TGCAGCGTTGAAGATTGGGGAGGGAGGGATGGCTACACCTTC	CSVEDWGGRDGYTF
many	TRBD1	14	TRBV29-1	TRBJ2-7	TGCAGCGTTGCCGGGACAGGGGGCAGCTACGAGCAGTACTTC	CSVAGTGGSYEQYF
many	TRBD1	13	TRBV5-1	TRBJ1-1	TGCGCCAGCAGCTTGGAACAGGGGACTGAAGCTTTCTTT	CASSLEQGTEAFF
few	-	14	TRBV5-1	TRBJ2-7	TGCGCCAGCAGCTTTGAGACAGGTAACTACGAGCAGTACTTC	CASSFETGNYEQYF
many	-	14	TRBV6-5	TRBJ2-3	TGTGCCAGCAGGCCCGGCGCCCGGACAGATACGCAGTATTTT	CASRPGARTDTQYF
few	-	14	TRBV5-6	TRBJ1-2	TGTGCCAGCAGCTTAAAGTCCATTAACTATGGCTACACCTTC	CASSLKSINYGYTF
-	-	18	TRBV6-5	TRBJ1-6	TGTGCCAGCAGTTACTCGATCGGGGTCCTGTCTGCGAATTCACCCCTCCACTTT	CASSYSIGVLSANSPLHF
-	TRBD1	14	TRBV29-1	TRBJ1-2	TGCAGCGGGGAAAGCGCTCAGGGGGCATATGGCTACACCTTC	CSGESAQGAYGYTF
many	TRBD1	15	TRBV25-1	TRBJ1-1	TGTGCCAGCAGTGATCCAAGACAGGGGGCAACTGAAGCTTTCTTT	CASSDPRQGATEAFF
-	TRBD2	16	TRBV19	TRBJ2-1	TGTGCCAGTAGTATTGAATCGGGACTAGCGGGGGGTGAGCAGTTCTTC	CASSIESGLAGGEQFF
many	-	12	TRBV5-1	TRBJ2-7	TGCGCCAGCAGCTCCCGGGGTGACGAGCAGTACTTC	CASSSRGDEQYF
few	TRBD2	18	TRBV7-6	TRBJ2-7	TGTGCCAGCAGCTTAGGAGGGAGGGCCGTCGGGTTGATCTACGAGCAGTACTTC	CASSLGGRAVGLIYEQYF
-	TRBD2	15	TRBV7-9	TRBJ2-1	TGTGCCAGCTATCTAGCGGGGCCACGGAACAATGAGCAGTTCTTC	CASYLAGPRNNEQFF
few	-	13	TRBV11-2	TRBJ2-7	TGTGCCAGCAGCGCCGGACAGGAGGGAGAGCAGTACTTC	CASSAGQEGEQYF
many	TRBD2	14	TRBV7-2	TRBJ2-1	TGTGCCAGCAGCCCTCAAAGCGGGAGCAATGAGCAGTTCTTC	CASSPQSGSNEQFF
many	TRBD2	16	TRBV20-1	TRBJ2-3	TGCAGTGCTAGAGAGGCCAGCGGGGTACGCACAGATACGCAGTATTTT	CSAREASGVRTDTQYF
many	-	13	TRBV12-3/TRBV12-4	TRBJ1-1	TGTGCCAGCAGTTCCACCAGCAGCCCAGAAGCTTTCTTT	CASSSTSSPEAFF
-	-	17	TRBV5-1	TRBJ2-5	TGCGCCAGCAGCCGGACCGGCGGGACTTCCAGAGGGGAGACCCAGTACTTC	CASSRTGGTSRGETQYF
many	-	11	TRBV6-5	TRBJ1-1	TGTGCCAGCAGGAGGGAAACTGAAGCTTTCTTT	CASRRETEAFF
many	-	16	TRBV12-3/TRBV12-4	TRBJ2-6	TGTGCCAGCAGTCCACAACAGGGCTCTGGGGCCAACGTCCTGACTTTC	CASSPQQGSGANVLTF